This entry is about one T cell receptor (beta chain). V lost 4 bases to trimming and J lost 2 bases; unmatched junction nucleotides: 8. The CDR3 sequence is 15 residues long. Germline loops: CDR1 SGHTA, CDR2 FQGNSA. Measured with immunoSEQ multiplex PCR; TCRdb has only the in-frame clones, and not every one. The table has more than 40,000 clones, about 88% seen once. These data are taken from a study of OX40 agonist ivuxolimab in advanced cancers. The chain employs TRBV7-2 and TRBJ2-7, with TRBD2 identical over 7 bases. Sample: CD4+ or CD8+ T cells sorted from blood, taken in a trial of the OX40 agonist ivuxolimab. This TCR came from an adult with an advanced solid tumor such as melanoma, head and neck, liver or kidney cancer. CDR3 in DNA: TGTGCCAGCAGCTGGACTAGGCAGCCTACCTACGAGCAGTACTTC. Translated, it gives CASSWTRQPTYEQYF.